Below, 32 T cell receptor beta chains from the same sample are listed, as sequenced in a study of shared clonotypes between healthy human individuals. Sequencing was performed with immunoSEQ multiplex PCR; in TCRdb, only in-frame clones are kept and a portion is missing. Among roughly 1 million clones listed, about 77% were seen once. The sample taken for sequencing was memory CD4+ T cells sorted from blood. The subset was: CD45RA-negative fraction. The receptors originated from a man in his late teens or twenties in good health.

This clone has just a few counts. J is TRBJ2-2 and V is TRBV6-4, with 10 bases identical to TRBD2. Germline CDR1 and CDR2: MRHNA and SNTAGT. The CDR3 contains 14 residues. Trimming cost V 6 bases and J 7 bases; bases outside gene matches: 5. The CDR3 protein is CASRGTSDFGELFF. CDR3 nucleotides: TGTGCCAGCAGGGGGACTAGCGATTTCGGGGAGCTGTTTTTT.

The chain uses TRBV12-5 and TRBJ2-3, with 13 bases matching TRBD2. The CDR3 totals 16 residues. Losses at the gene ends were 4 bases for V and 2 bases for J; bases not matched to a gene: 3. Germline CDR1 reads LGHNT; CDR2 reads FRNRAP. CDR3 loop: CASGWGLAGLTDTQYF. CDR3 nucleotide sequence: TGTGCTAGTGGTTGGGGACTAGCGGGACTCACAGATACGCAGTATTTT.

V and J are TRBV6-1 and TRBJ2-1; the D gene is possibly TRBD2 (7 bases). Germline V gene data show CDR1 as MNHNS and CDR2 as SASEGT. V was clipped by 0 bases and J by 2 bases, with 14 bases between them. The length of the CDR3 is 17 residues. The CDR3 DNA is TGTGCCAGCAGTGAAGCGGTGGGGCGGGGGCCCTACAATGAGCAGTTCTTC. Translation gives CASSEAVGRGPYNEQFF.

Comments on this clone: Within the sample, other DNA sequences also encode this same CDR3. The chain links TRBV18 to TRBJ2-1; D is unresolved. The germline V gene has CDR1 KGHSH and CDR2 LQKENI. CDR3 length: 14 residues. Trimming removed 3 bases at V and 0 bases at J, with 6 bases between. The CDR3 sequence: CASSPGSSYNEQFF. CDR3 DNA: TGTGCCAGCTCACCGGGCAGCTCCTACAATGAGCAGTTCTTC.

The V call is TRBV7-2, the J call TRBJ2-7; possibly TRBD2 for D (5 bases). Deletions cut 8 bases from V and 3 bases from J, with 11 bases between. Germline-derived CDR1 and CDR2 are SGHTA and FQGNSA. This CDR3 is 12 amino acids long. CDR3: CASGAEFYEQYF. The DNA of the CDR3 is TGTGCCAGCGGAGCGGAATTCTACGAGCAGTACTTC.

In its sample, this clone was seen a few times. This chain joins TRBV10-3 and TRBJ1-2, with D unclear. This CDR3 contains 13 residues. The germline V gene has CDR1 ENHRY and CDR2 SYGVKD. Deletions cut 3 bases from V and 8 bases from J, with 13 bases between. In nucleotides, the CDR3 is TGTGCCATCAGTGACTCAGGTCCCATGGGCTACACCTTC. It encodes CAISDSGPMGYTF.

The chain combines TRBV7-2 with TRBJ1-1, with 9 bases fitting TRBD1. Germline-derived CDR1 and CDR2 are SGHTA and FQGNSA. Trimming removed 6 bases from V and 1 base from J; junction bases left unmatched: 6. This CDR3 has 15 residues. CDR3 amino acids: CASRQGAIGNTEAFF. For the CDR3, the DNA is TGTGCCAGCAGACAGGGGGCTATTGGGAACACTGAAGCTTTCTTT.

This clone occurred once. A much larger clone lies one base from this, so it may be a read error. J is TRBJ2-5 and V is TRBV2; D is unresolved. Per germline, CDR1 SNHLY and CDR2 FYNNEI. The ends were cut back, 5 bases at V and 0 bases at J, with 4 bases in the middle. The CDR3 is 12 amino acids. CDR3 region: CASSYYQETQYF. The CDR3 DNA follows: TGTGCCAGCAGTTACTACCAAGAGACCCAGTACTTC. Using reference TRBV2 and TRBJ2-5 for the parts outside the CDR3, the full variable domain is EPEVTQTPSHQVTQMGQEVILRCVPISNHLYFYWYRQILGQKVEFLVSFYNNEISEKSEIFDDQFSVERPDGSNFTLKIRSTKLEDSAMYFCASSYYQETQYFGPGTRLLVL.

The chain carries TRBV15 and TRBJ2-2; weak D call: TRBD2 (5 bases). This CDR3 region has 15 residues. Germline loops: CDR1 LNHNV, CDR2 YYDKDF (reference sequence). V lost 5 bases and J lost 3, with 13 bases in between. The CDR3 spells CATSERGFDTGELFF. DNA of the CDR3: TGTGCCACCAGCGAGCGAGGGTTTGACACCGGGGAGCTGTTTTTT.

CDR3: CASSLVLRTGVRNTGELFF. The CDR3 bases are TGTGCCAGCAGCTTAGTTTTAAGGACAGGGGTACGAAACACCGGGGAGCTGTTTTTT. This chain connects TRBV7-2 to TRBJ2-2, with TRBD1 matching 9 bases. The J segment lost 2 bases and the V segment lost 1 base, leaving 11 bases of the junction unmatched. Germline CDR1 reads SGHTA; CDR2 reads FQGNSA. The CDR3 is 19 residues long.

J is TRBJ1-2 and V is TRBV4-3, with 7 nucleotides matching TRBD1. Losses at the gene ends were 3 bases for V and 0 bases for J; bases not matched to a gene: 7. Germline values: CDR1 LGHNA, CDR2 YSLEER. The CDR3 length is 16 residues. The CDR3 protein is CASSQGGTATNYGYTF. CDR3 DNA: TGCGCCAGCAGCCAGGGGGGGACAGCCACTAACTATGGCTACACCTTC.

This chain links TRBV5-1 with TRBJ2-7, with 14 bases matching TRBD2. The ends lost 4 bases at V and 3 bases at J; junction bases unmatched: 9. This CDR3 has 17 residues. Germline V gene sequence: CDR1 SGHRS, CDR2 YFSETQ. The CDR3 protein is CASSPNSGLAGDYEQYF. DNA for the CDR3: TGCGCCAGCAGCCCAAACTCGGGACTAGCGGGAGACTACGAGCAGTACTTC.

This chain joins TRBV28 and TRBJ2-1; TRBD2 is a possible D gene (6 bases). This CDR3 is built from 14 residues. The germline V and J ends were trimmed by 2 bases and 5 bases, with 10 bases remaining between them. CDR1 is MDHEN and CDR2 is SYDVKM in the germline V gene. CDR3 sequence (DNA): TGTGCCAGCAGTTTAAACGGGGGTAACAATGAGCAGTTCTTC. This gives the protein CASSLNGGNNEQFF.

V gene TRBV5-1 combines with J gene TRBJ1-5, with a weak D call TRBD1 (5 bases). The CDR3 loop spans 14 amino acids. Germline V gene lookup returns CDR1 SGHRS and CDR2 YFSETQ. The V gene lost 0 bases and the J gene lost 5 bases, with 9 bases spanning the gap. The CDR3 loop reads CASSLDLGDQPQHF. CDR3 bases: TGCGCCAGCAGCTTGGACTTAGGGGATCAGCCCCAGCATTTT.

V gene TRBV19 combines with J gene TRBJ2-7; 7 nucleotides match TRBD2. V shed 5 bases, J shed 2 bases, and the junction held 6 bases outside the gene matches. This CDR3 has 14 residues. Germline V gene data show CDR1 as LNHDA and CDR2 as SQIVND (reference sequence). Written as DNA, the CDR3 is TGTGCCAGTAGTCCTAGCGGTGCTACCTACGAGCAGTACTTC. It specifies CASSPSGATYEQYF.

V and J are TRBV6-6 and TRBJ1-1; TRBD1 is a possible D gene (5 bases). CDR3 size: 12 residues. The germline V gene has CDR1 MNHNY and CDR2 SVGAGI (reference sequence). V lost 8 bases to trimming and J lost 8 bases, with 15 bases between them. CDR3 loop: CASSSGAREAFF. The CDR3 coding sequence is TGTGCCAGCTCTAGTGGGGCTAGGGAAGCTTTCTTT.

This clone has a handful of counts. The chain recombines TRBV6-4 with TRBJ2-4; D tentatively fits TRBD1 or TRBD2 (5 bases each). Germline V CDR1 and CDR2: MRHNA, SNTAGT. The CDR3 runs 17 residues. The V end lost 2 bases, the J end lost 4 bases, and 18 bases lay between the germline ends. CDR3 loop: CASSDRGWAEPKNIQYF. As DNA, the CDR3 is TGTGCCAGCAGTGACCGGGGCTGGGCAGAGCCTAAAAACATTCAGTACTTC.

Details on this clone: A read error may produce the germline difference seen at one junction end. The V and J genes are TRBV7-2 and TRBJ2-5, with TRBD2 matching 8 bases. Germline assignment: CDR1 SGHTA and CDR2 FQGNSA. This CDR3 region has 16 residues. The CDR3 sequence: CASSPSLIAGKEIQYF. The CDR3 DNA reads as TGTGCCAGCAGCCCATCACTCATAGCGGGGAAAGAGATCCAGTACTTC.

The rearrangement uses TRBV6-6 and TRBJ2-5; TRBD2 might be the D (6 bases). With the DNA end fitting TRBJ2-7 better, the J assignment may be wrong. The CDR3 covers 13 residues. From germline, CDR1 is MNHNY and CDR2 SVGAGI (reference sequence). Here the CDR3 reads CASSPREAYEQYF. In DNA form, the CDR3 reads TGTGCCAGCAGCCCGAGGGAGGCCTACGAGCAGTACTTC.

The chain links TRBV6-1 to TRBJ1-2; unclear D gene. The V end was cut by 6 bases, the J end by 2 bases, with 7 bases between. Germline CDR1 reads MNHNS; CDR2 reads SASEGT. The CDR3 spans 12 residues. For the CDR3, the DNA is TGTGCCAGCAGGAGGCAGAACTATGGCTACACCTTC. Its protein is CASRRQNYGYTF.

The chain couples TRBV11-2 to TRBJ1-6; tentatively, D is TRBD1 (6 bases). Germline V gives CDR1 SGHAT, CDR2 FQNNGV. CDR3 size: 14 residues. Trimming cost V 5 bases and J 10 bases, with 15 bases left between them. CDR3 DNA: TGTGCCAGCAGCCGGGGAGGGGGAGGATCACCCCTCCACTTT. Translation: CASSRGGGGSPLHF.

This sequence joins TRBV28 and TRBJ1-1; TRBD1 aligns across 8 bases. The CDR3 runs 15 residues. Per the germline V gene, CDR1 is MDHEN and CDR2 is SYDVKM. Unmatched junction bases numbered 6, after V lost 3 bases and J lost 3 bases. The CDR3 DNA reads TGTGCCAGCAGTTTCCCGGACAGGGTCGACACTGAAGCTTTCTTT. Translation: CASSFPDRVDTEAFF.

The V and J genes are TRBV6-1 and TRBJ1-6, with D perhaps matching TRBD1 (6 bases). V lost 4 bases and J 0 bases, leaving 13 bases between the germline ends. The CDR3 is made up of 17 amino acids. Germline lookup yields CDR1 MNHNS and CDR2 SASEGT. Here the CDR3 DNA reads TGTGCCAGCAGTGCTACAGGGCCGAGCTCCTATAATTCACCCCTCCACTTT. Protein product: CASSATGPSSYNSPLHF.

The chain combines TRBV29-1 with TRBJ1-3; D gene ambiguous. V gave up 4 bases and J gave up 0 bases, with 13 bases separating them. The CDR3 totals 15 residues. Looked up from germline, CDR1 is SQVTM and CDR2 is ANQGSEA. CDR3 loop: CSVARRTNSGNTIYF. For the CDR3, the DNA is TGCAGCGTTGCCAGGAGGACCAACTCTGGAAACACCATATATTTT.

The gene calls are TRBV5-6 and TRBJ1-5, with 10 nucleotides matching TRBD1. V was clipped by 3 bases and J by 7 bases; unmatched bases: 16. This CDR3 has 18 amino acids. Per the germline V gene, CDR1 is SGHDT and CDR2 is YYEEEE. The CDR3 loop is CASSSGISGTGDSQPQHF. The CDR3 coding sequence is TGTGCCAGCAGCTCTGGAATCTCCGGGACAGGGGATAGCCAGCCCCAGCATTTT. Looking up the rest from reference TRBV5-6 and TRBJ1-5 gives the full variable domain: DAGVTQSPTHLIKTRGQQVTLRCSPKSGHDTVSWYQQALGQGPQFIFQYYEEEERQRGNFPDRFSGHQFPNYSSELNVNALLLGDSALYLCASSSGISGTGDSQPQHFGDGTRLSIL.

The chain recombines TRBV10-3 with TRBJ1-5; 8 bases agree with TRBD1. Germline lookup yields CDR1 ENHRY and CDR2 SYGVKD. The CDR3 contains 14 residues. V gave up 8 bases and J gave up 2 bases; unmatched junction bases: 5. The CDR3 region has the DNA TGTGCCATCGCAGGGGGCGAGGGCAATCAGCCCCAGCATTTT. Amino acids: CAIAGGEGNQPQHF.

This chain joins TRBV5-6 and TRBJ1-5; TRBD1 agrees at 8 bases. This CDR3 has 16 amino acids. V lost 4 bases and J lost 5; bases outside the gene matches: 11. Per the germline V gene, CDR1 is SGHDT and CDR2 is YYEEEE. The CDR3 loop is CASSPSSDRGDQPQHF. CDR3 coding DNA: TGTGCCAGCAGCCCTTCCTCCGACAGGGGAGATCAGCCCCAGCATTTT.

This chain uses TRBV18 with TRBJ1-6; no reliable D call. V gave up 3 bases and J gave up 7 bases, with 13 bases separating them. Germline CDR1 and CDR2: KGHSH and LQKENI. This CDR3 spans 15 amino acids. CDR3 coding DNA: TGTGCCAGCTCACCCCTTGAGGGCGAGAATTCACCCCTCCACTTT. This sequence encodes CASSPLEGENSPLHF. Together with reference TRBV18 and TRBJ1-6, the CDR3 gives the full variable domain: NAGVMQNPRHLVRRRGQEARLRCSPMKGHSHVYWYRQLPEEGLKFMVYLQKENIIDESGMPKERFSAEFPKEGPSILRIQQVVRGDSAAYFCASSPLEGENSPLHFGNGTRLTVT.

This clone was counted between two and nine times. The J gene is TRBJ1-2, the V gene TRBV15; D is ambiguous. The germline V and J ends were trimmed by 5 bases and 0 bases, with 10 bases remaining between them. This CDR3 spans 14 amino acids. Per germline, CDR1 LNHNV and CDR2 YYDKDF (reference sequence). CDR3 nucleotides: TGTGCCACCAGCGGATACAGAACTAACTATGGCTACACCTTC. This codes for CATSGYRTNYGYTF.

Here the CDR3 reads CASSIGTVRGDSNQPQHF. In DNA form, the CDR3 reads TGTGCCAGTAGTATAGGCACCGTGAGGGGGGATAGCAATCAGCCCCAGCATTTT. The chain recombines TRBV19 with TRBJ1-5; weak D call: TRBD1 (6 bases). V lost 1 base to trimming and J lost 0 bases, with 16 bases between them. This CDR3 comprises 18 residues. CDR1 LNHDA and CDR2 SQIVND come from the germline V gene (reference sequence).

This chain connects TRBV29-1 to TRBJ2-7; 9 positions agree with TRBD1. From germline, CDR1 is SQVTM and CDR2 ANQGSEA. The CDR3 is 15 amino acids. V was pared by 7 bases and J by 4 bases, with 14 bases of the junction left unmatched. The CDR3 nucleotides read TGCAGCGCCGCGAGGCCGACAGGGGGTTCTTACGAGCAGTACTTC. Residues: CSAARPTGGSYEQYF.

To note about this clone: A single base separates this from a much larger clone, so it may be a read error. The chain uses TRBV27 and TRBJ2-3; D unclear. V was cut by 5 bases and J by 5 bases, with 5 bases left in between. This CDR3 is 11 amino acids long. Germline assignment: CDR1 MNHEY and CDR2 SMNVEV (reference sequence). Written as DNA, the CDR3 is TGTGCCAGCAGTGGAGTAGATACGCAGTATTTT. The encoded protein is CASSGVDTQYF.